This entry features one TCR beta chain sequence. Its target is unknown. This specimen comes from a study of cytomegalovirus exposure and HLA in healthy donors. The CDR3 totals 15 residues. V dropped 5 bases and J dropped 2 bases, with 14 bases sitting between them. Germline-derived CDR1 and CDR2 are MRHNA and SNTAGT. The data were produced by immunoSEQ multiplex PCR, yet TCRdb's version contains in-frame clones alone and is incomplete. There are about 240,000 clones in the sample; approximately 86% occur only once, and 1% to 1.5% lies in the top ten. Study results and caveats: Subsequent analysis of the 100 to 150 validation repertoires found a tendency for first-cohort TCR clusters to co-occur. Most TCR sequences showed up rarely, but some public TCRs showed up in many donors. Investigators reported 150 to 200 TCR beta chains as tied to cytomegalovirus.

This chain uses TRBV6-4 with TRBJ2-3, with a possible D match to TRBD2 (6 bases). This receptor was identified in a woman aged 25-40 years in good health and CMV-seropositive. Sequencing was done on a sample of PBMCs. The CDR3 coding sequence is TGTGCCAGCAGTCCGACTAGGGCCTCCACAGATACGCAGTATTTT. Protein sequence: CASSPTRASTDTQYF.